The clone carrying this T cell receptor (beta chain) was observed at least ten times. The data are from a study of neurological immune-mediated disorders. Time point specified: longitudinal time-point 1 (baseline). The CDR3 contains 15 residues. V was shortened by 3 bases and J by 2 bases, with 12 bases between the two germline ends. Germline values: CDR1 SGHRS, CDR2 YFSETQ. The authors made cDNA by 5'RACE with 10-nucleotide random UMIs. Each CDR3 protein gets one entry after TCRdb re-called the 5' RACE reads with MiXCR. The sample has over 55,000 distinct CDR3 sequences, around 10% seen once. This clonotype originated in a male donor with HTLV-1-associated myelopathy (HAM/TSP). Sequenced material: PBMCs. The chain links TRBV5-1 to TRBJ2-1; D is undetermined. The DNA for the CDR3 is TGCGCCAGCAGCTCGCTCGGCTCTACCTACAATGAGCAGTTCTTC. Translation gives CASSSLGSTYNEQFF.